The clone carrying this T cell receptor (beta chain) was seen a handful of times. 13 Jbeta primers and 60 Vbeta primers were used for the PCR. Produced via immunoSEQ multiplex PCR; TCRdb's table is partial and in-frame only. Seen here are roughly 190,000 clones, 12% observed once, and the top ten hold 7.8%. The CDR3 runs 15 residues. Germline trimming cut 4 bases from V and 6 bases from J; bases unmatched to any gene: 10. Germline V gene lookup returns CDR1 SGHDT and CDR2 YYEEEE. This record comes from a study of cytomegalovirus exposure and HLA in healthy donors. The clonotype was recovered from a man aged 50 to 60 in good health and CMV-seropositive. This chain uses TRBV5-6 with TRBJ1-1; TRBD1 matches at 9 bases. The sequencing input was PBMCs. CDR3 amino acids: CASSLDGQGMAEAFF. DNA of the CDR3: TGTGCCAGCAGCCTCGATGGACAGGGGATGGCTGAAGCTTTCTTT. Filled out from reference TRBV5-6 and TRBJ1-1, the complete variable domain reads DAGVTQSPTHLIKTRGQQVTLRCSPKSGHDTVSWYQQALGQGPQFIFQYYEEEERQRGNFPDRFSGHQFPNYSSELNVNALLLGDSALYLCASSLDGQGMAEAFFGQGTRLTVV.